These 18 T cell receptor beta chains share one sample of origin, sequenced in a study of blood T cell repertoires in COVID-19. Here immunoSEQ multiplex PCR was the method, and the copy in TCRdb shows in-frame clones only, minus some. The top ten clones hold under 30% of a sample with tens of thousands of clones, about 79% of them seen once. The source material was peripheral blood. The receptors here all came from a human donor with acute or convalescent COVID-19. The donor label of this sample is uncertain.

V is TRBV7-2 and J is TRBJ2-7, with D possibly being TRBD1 (5 bases). Germline V gives CDR1 SGHTA, CDR2 FQGNSA. Between the trimmed V and J ends, which lost 4 bases and 6 bases, there was a span of 10 bases. The CDR3 runs to 12 residues. This CDR3 is CASSYSRGEQYF. The DNA for the CDR3 is TGTGCCAGCAGCTACTCTAGGGGCGAGCAGTACTTC.

The chain couples TRBV5-1 to TRBJ2-7; 16 positions match TRBD2. The CDR3 runs to 17 residues. After removal of 4 bases from V and 0 bases from J, the junction contained 4 bases not matched to a gene. Per germline, CDR1 SGHRS and CDR2 YFSETQ. Here the CDR3 reads CASSLGLAGGGSYEQYF. CDR3 sequence (DNA): TGCGCCAGCAGCCTGGGACTAGCGGGAGGGGGCTCCTACGAGCAGTACTTC.

The V call is TRBV5-1, the J call TRBJ2-3; TRBD1 matches at 12 bases. Germline CDR1 and CDR2: SGHRS and YFSETQ. CDR3 length: 16 amino acids. V lost 0 bases, J lost 5 bases, and 4 bases stayed unmatched. The CDR3: CASSLEGQGAGDTQYF. In DNA form, the CDR3 reads TGCGCCAGCAGCTTGGAGGGACAGGGGGCAGGAGATACGCAGTATTTT.

The V call is TRBV7-2, the J call TRBJ2-3; D is possibly TRBD2 (6 bases). Germline V gene lookup returns CDR1 SGHTA and CDR2 FQGNSA. V lost 5 bases, J lost 0 bases, and 18 bases lay in between. CDR3 length equals 17 residues. CDR3 protein: CASSADPRGRSTDTQYF. In DNA form, the CDR3 reads TGTGCCAGCAGCGCCGACCCACGGGGGAGGAGCACAGATACGCAGTATTTT. The full variable domain, its missing parts supplied by reference TRBV7-2 and TRBJ2-3, is GAGVSQSPSNKVTEKGKDVELRCDPISGHTALYWYRQSLGQGLEFLIYFQGNSAPDKSGLPSDRFSAERTGGSVSTLTIQRTQQEDSAVYLCASSADPRGRSTDTQYFGPGTRLTVL.

The J gene is TRBJ1-2, the V gene TRBV7-2, with D unclear. This CDR3 has 13 residues. Trimming took off 5 bases at V and 8 bases at J, with 15 bases between the two ends. The V gene's germline CDR1 is SGHTA and CDR2 FQGNSA. Here the CDR3 reads CASSLDGVGGYTF. DNA for the CDR3: TGTGCCAGCAGCCTCGACGGGGTCGGCGGCTACACCTTC.

This clone was observed a single time. V usage is TRBV24-1 and J usage is TRBJ2-3, with D maybe TRBD2 (7 bases). Trimming removed 5 bases from V and 1 base from J, with 12 bases in between. The CDR3 consists of 15 residues. The germline V gene encodes CDR1 KGHDR and CDR2 SFDVKD. For the CDR3, the DNA is TGTGCCACCAGTGGTGGGCGGGGGCGCACAGATACGCAGTATTTT. It codes for CATSGGRGRTDTQYF.

The V call is TRBV19, the J call TRBJ2-7; 9 nucleotides align to TRBD1. Germline assignment: CDR1 LNHDA and CDR2 SQIVND (reference sequence). V gave up 4 bases and J gave up 3 bases; unmatched junction bases: 7. This CDR3 is built from 15 residues. CDR3 residues: CASSTTGTGRYEQYF. The CDR3, as DNA: TGTGCCAGTAGTACAACTGGGACAGGGCGCTACGAGCAGTACTTC.

CDR3 sequence: CATSRGPSGTSNEQFF. The DNA of the CDR3 is TGTGCCACCAGCAGAGGTCCTAGCGGGACCTCCAATGAGCAGTTCTTC. The chain combines TRBV15 with TRBJ2-1, with 9 nucleotides matching TRBD2. This CDR3 has 16 residues. The V segment lost 1 base and the J segment 6 bases; nucleotides outside the gene matches: 7. Germline CDR1 reads LNHNV; CDR2 reads YYDKDF (reference sequence).

This chain uses TRBV4-3 with TRBJ2-7, with 8 bases identical to TRBD1. CDR1 is LGHNA and CDR2 is YSLEER in the germline V gene. Trimming removed 1 base from V and 3 bases from J; junction bases left unmatched: 8. The CDR3 extends over 16 amino acids. In DNA, the CDR3 is TGCGCCAGCAGCCAAGCACGGACAGGGTATCACTACGAGCAGTACTTC. This sequence encodes CASSQARTGYHYEQYF.

The chain is built from TRBV7-3 and TRBJ1-6, with TRBD1 matching 9 bases. Germline V gene sequence: CDR1 SGHTA, CDR2 FQGTGA. The CDR3 sequence is 15 residues long. The ends lost 1 base at V and 9 bases at J; junction bases unmatched: 4. CDR3 sequence: CASSLMGDRASPLHF. As DNA, the CDR3 is TGTGCCAGCAGCTTAATGGGGGACAGGGCTTCACCCCTCCACTTT.

The genes are TRBV3-1 (or the pseudogene TRBV3-2) and TRBJ2-5; no clear D. Germline values: CDR1 LGHDT, CDR2 YNNKEL (reference sequence). This CDR3 has 11 residues. With 5 bases removed from V and 5 bases from J, the gap between germline ends came to 6 bases. The CDR3 DNA reads TGTGCCAGCAGCACCGGGGAGACCCAGTACTTC. Protein sequence: CASSTGETQYF.

This clone showed up just once. This chain joins TRBV18 and TRBJ1-2; D ambiguous. The CDR3 loop spans 14 amino acids. The germline CDR1 and CDR2 sequences are KGHSH and LQKENI. The V and J ends lost 2 bases and 5 bases respectively, with 12 bases between them. This chain's CDR3 is CASSPEGLGYGYTF. DNA of the CDR3: TGTGCCAGCTCACCAGAAGGACTGGGATATGGCTACACCTTC.

This chain links TRBV27 with TRBJ2-3, with 10 bases that match TRBD2. The CDR3 sequence is 16 residues long. The germline V gene has CDR1 MNHEY and CDR2 SMNVEV (reference sequence). J lost 5 bases, V lost 6 bases, and 11 bases had no gene match. This chain's CDR3 is CASSQRPSGRGDTQYF. The CDR3 DNA sequence: TGTGCCAGCAGCCAAAGACCCAGCGGGAGGGGAGATACGCAGTATTTT.

V and J are TRBV9 and TRBJ2-5; possible D gene TRBD2, 6 bases. V was pared by 0 bases and J by 5 bases, with 14 bases between. The CDR3 runs 15 residues. Germline assignment: CDR1 SGDLS and CDR2 YYNGEE. CDR3 nucleotide sequence: TGTGCCAGCAGCGTAGAGGGGACTTCGATGGAGACCCAGTACTTC. This encodes CASSVEGTSMETQYF.

The chain recombines TRBV11-2 with TRBJ2-2; no clear D. Germline V gene data show CDR1 as SGHAT and CDR2 as FQNNGV. The CDR3 spans 15 residues. Trimming took 0 bases from V and 4 from J, leaving 9 bases between them. The CDR3 coding sequence is TGTGCCAGCAGCTTAGATCAGGTGGTCACCGGGGAGCTGTTTTTT. Its protein product is CASSLDQVVTGELFF.

The chain recombines TRBV5-6 with TRBJ1-4; perhaps TRBD1 as D (5 bases). Germline CDR1 SGHDT, CDR2 YYEEEE. CDR3 size: 12 residues. Deletions cut 4 bases from V and 7 bases from J, with 8 bases between. In DNA, the CDR3 is TGTGCCAGCAGCCGGGGGTCTGAAAAACTGTTTTTT. Protein: CASSRGSEKLFF.

The V gene is TRBV6-6, the J gene TRBJ1-6, with TRBD1 matching over 10 bases. The CDR3 has 16 amino acids. The ends lost 2 bases at V and 9 bases at J; junction bases unmatched: 7. CDR1 and CDR2 (germline): MNHNY, SVGAGI (reference sequence). The CDR3 spells CASSYEMTGGVSPLHF. The CDR3 coding sequence is TGTGCCAGCAGTTACGAGATGACAGGGGGCGTTTCACCCCTCCACTTT.

This chain joins TRBV6-2 or TRBV6-3 and TRBJ2-7, with 10 bases fitting TRBD2. Germline V gives CDR1 MNHEY, CDR2 SVGEGT. The CDR3 extends over 14 amino acids. V lost 0 bases to trimming and J lost 7 bases; unmatched junction nucleotides: 3. CDR3 in DNA: TGTGCCAGCAGTTACTCCGGACTAGCGGTTGAGCAGTACTTC. Protein: CASSYSGLAVEQYF.